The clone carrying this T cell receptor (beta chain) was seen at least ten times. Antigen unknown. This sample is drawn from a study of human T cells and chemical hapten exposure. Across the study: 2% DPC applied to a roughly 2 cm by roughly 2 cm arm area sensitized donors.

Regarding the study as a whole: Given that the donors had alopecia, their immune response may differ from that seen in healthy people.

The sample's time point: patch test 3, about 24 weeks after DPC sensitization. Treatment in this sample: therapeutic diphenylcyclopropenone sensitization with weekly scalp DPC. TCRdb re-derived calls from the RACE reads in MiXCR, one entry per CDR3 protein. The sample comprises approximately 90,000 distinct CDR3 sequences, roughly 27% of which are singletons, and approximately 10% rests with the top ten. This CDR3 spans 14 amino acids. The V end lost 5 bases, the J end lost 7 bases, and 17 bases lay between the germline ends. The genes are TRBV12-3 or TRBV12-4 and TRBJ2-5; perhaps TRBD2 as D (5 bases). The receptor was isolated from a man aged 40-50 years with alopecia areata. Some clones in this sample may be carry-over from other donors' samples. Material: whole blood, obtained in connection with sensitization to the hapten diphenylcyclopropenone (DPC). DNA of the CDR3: TGTGCCAGCAGTGGGAGTGGTGGGCTGGTGACCCAGTACTTC. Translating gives CASSGSGGLVTQYF.